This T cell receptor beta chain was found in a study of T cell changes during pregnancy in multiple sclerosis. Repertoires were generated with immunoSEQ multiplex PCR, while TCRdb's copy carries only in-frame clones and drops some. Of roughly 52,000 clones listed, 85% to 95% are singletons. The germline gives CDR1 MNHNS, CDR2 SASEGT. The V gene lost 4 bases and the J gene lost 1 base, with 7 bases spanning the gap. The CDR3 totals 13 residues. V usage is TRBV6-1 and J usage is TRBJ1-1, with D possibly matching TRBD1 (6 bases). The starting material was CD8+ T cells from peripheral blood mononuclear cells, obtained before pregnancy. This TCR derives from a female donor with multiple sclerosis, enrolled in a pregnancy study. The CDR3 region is CASSGQENTEAFF. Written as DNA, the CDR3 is TGTGCCAGCAGTGGACAGGAGAACACTGAAGCTTTCTTT.